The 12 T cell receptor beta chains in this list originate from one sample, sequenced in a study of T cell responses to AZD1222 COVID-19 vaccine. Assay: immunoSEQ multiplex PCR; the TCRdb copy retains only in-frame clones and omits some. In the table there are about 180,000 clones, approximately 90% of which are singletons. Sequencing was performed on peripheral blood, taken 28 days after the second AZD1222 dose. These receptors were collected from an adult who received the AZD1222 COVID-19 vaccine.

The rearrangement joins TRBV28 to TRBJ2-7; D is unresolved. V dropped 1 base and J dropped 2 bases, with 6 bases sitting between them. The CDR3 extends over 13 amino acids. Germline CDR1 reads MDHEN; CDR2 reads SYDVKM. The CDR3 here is CASSLSSTYEQYF. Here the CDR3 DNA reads TGTGCCAGCAGTTTATCCTCGACCTACGAGCAGTACTTC.

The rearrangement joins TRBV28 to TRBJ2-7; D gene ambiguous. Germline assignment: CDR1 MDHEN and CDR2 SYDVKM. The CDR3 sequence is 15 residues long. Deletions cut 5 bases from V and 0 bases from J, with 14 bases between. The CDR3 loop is CASSLAGSSSYEQYF. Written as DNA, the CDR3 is TGTGCCAGCAGTCTCGCCGGGTCGAGCTCCTACGAGCAGTACTTC.

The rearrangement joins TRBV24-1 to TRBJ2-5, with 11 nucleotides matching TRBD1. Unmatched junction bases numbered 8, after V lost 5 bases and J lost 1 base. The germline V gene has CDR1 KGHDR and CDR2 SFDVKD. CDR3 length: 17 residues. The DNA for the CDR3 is TGTGCCACCAGTGGCGGGACAGGGGGTAGGTTCCAAGAGACCCAGTACTTC. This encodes CATSGGTGGRFQETQYF.

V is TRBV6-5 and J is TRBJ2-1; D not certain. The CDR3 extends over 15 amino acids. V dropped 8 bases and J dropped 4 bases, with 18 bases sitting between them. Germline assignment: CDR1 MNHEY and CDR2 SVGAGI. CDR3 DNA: TGTGCCAGCTCCCTCTCTGGCGGCTTTTACAATGAGCAGTTCTTC. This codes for CASSLSGGFYNEQFF.

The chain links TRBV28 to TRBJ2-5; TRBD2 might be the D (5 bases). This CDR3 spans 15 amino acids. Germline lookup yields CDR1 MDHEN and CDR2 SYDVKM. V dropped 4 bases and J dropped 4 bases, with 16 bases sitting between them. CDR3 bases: TGTGCCAGCAGTTCCAGGAGAGGGTCCCGAGAGACCCAGTACTTC. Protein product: CASSSRRGSRETQYF.

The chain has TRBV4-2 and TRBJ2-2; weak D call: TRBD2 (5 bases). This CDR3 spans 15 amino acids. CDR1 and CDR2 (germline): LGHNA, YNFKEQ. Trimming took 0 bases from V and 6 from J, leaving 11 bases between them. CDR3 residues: CASSQETTKPGELFF. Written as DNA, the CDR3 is TGTGCCAGCAGCCAAGAAACGACTAAGCCCGGGGAGCTGTTTTTT.

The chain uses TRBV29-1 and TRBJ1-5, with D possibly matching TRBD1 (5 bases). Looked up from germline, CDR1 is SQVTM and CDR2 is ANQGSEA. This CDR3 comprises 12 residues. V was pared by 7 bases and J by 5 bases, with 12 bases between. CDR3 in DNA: TGCAGCGCCCGGGACGGCTATCAGCCCCAGCATTTT. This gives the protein CSARDGYQPQHF.

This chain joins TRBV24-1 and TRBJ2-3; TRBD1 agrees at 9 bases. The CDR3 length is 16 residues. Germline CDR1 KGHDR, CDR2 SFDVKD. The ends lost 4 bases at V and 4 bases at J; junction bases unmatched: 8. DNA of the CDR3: TGTGCCACCAGTGACTTCGGGACAGGGCGAGCAGATACGCAGTATTTT. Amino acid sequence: CATSDFGTGRADTQYF.

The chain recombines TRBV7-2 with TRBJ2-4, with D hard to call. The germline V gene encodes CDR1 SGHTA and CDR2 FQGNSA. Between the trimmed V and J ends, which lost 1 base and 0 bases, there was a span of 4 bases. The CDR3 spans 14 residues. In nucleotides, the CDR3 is TGTGCCAGCAGCTTAGAGCTAGCCAAAAACATTCAGTACTTC. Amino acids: CASSLELAKNIQYF.

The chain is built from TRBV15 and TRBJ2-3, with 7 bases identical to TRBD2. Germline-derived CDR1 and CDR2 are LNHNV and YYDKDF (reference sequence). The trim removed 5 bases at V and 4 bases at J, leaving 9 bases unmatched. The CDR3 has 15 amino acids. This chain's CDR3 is CATSPTAGVADTQYF. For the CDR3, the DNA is TGTGCCACCAGCCCCACGGCGGGAGTTGCAGATACGCAGTATTTT.

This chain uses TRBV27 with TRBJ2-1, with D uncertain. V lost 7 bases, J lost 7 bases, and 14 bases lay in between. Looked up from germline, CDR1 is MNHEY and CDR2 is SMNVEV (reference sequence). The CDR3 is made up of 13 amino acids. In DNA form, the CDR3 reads TGTGCCAGCACCCCCGCGAATGGGAATGAGCAGTTCTTC. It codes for CASTPANGNEQFF.

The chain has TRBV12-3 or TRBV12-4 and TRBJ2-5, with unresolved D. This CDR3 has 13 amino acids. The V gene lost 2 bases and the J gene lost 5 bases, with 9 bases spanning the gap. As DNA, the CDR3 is TGTGCCAGCAGTTTAAACAGTGGGGAGACCCAGTACTTC. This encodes CASSLNSGETQYF.